This T cell receptor beta chain comes out of a study of blood T cell repertoires in COVID-19. Study as a whole: PBMCs, B-cell-depleted T cells, or T cells were the source of the cDNA or gDNA that made up the material.

Authors' data handling: It was from reference gene primer amplification that nucleated cell counts were estimated. Generated by immunoSEQ multiplex PCR, the TCRdb table keeps only in-frame clones and is missing some. V and J calls and clone size are copied from that table; D and trimming were computed from the DNA. The table has over 200,000 clones, roughly 86% seen once. This clone showed up just a few times. Trimming took 2 bases from V and 6 from J, leaving 20 bases between them. Looked up from germline, CDR1 is SGHRS and CDR2 is YFSETQ. This CDR3 region has 16 residues. Material for sequencing was peripheral blood. The chain recombines TRBV5-1 with TRBJ1-1; weak D call: TRBD1 (5 bases). This TCR derives from a woman in her forties with acute or convalescent COVID-19. For the CDR3, the DNA is TGCGCCAGCAGCTTTGAGGTCAGGGCCCCATATTCTGAAGCTTTCTTT. Protein product: CASSFEVRAPYSEAFF.